Included here is one T cell receptor (beta chain) sequence, with context. What it binds is not known. These data originate in a study of shared clonotypes between healthy human individuals. Terminally differentiated effector memory CD45RA+ cells were left out of the naive CD8 fraction, which was CD45RO-negative and positively selected for CCR7. The study, taken as a whole, reports: Memory subsets generally showed lower estimated richness than naive subsets. Even with large depth, rarefaction showed that sorted-subset sequencing was incomplete.

This CDR3 has 14 residues. Germline trimming cut 0 bases from V and 8 bases from J; bases unmatched to any gene: 5. CDR1 and CDR2 (germline): MGHDK, SYGVNS. Method: immunoSEQ multiplex PCR; TCRdb's copy keeps in-frame clones and lacks some. Found here are roughly 570,000 clones, roughly 98% of them singletons; the top ten hold 0.25% to 0.35%. The source is a man aged 25 to 40 in good health. The sample taken for sequencing was naive CD8+ T cells sorted from blood. This chain connects TRBV25-1 to TRBJ2-3, with 7 nucleotides matching TRBD1. This CDR3 reads CASSEYSPGGTQYF. The CDR3 coding sequence is TGTGCCAGCAGTGAATATAGTCCAGGGGGTACGCAGTATTTT. Full variable domain (rest looked up from reference TRBV25-1 and TRBJ2-3): EADIYQTPRYLVIGTGKKITLECSQTMGHDKMYWYQQDPGMELHLIHYSYGVNSTEKGDLSSESTVSRIRTEHFPLTLESARPSHTSQYLCASSEYSPGGTQYFGPGTRLTVL.